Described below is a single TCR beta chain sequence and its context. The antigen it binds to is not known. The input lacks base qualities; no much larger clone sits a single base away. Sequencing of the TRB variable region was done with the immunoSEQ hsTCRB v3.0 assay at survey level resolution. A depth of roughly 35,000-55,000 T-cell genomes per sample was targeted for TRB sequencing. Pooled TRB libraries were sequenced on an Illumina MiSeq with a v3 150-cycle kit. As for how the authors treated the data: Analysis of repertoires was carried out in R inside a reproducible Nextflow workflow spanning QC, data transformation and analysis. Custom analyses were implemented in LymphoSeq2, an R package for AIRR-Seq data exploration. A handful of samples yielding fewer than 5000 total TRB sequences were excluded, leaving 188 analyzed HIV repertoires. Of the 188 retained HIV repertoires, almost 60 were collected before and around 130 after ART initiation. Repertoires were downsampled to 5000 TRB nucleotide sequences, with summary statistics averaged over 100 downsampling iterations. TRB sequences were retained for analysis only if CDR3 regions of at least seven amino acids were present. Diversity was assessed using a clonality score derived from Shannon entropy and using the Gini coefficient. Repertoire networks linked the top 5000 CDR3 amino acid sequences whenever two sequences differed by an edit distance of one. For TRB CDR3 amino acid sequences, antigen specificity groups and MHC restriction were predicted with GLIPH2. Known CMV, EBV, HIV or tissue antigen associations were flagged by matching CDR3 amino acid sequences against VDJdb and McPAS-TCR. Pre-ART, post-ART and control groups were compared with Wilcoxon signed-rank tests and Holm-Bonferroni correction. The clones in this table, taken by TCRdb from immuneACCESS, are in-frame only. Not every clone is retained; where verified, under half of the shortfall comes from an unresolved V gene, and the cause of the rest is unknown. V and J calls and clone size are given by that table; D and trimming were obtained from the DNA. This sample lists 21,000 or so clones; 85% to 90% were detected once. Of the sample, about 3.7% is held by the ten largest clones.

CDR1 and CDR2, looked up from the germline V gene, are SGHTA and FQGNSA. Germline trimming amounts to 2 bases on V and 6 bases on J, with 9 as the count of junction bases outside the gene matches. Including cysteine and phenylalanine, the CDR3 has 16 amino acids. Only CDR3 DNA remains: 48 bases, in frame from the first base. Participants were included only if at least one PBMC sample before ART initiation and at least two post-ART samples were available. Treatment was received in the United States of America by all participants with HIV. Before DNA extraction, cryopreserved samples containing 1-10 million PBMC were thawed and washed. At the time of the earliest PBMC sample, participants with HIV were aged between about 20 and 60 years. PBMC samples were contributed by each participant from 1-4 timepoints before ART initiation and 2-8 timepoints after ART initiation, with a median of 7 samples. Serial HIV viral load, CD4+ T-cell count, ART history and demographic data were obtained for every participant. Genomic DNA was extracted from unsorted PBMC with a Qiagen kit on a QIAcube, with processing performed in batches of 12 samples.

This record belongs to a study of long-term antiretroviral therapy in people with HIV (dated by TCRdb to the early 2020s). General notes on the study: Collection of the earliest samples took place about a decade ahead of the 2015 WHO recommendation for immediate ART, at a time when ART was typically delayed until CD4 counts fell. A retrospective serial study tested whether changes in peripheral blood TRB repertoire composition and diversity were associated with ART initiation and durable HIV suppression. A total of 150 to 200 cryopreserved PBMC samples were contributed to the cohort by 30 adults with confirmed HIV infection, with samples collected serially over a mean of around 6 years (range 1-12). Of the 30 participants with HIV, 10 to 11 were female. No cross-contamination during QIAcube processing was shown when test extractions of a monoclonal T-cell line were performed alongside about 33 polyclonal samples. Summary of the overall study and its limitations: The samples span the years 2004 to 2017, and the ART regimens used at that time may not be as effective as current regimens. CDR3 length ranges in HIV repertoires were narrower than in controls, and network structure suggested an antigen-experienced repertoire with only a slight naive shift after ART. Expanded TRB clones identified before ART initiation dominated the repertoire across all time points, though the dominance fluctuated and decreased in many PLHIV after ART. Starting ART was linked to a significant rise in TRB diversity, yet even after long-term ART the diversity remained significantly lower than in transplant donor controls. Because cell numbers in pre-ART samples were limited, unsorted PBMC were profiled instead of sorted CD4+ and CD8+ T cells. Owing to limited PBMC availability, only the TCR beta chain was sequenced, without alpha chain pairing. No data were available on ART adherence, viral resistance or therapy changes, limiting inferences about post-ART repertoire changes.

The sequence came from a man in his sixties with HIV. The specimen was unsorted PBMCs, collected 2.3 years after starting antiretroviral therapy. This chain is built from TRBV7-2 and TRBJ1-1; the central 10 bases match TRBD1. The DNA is TGTGCCAGCAGCTTACCTCTGACAGGGGGCGCGTCTGAAGCTTTCTTT. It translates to CASSLPLTGGASEAFF.